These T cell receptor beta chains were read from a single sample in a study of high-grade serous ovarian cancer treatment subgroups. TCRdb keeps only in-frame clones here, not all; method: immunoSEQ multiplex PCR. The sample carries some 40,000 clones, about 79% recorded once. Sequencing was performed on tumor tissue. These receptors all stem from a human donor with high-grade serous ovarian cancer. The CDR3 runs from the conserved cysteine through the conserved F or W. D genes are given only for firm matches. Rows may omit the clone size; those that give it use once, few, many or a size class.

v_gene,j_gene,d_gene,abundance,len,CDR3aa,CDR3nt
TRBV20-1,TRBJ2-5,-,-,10,CSARGETQYF,TGCAGTGCTAGAGGGGAGACCCAGTACTTC
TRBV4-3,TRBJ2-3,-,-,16,CASSQGTSISTDTQYF,TGCGCCAGCAGCCAAGGAACTAGTATCAGCACAGATACGCAGTATTTT
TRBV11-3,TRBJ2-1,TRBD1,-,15,CASSLDRGSDNEQFF,TGTGCCAGCAGCCTAGACAGGGGATCTGACAATGAGCAGTTCTTC
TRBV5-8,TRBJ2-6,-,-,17,CASSLFHGGEGANVLTF,TGTGCCAGCAGCTTGTTTCACGGAGGAGAAGGGGCCAACGTCCTGACTTTC
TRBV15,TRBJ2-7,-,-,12,CATSRIGYEQYF,TGTGCCACCAGCAGAATCGGCTACGAGCAGTACTTC
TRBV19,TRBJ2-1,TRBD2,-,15,CASKSGTSGYNEQFF,TGTGCCAGTAAATCCGGGACTAGCGGTTACAATGAGCAGTTCTTC
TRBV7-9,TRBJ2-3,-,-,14,CASSGQPTTDTQYF,TGTGCCAGCAGTGGACAGCCGACCACAGATACGCAGTATTTT
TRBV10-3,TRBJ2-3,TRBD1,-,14,CAIRTGGATDTQYF,TGTGCCATCAGGACAGGGGGTGCAACAGATACGCAGTATTTT
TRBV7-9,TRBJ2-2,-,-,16,CASSPSGHTNTGELFF,TGTGCCAGCAGCCCGTCGGGACATACGAACACCGGGGAGCTGTTTTTT
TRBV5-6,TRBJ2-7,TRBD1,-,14,CASSGTGFLYEQYF,TGTGCCAGCAGCGGGACAGGGTTCCTATACGAGCAGTACTTC
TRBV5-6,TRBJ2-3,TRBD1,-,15,CASSSGTVSTDTQYF,TGTGCCAGCAGCTCCGGGACAGTTAGCACAGATACGCAGTATTTT
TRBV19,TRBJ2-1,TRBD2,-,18,CASSFFSSGGTRYNEQFF,TGTGCCAGTAGTTTTTTTTCTAGCGGGGGGACCAGATACAATGAGCAGTTCTTC
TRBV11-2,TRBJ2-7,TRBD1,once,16,CASRSSPDRGSDEQYF,TGTGCCAGCAGATCATCCCCGGACAGGGGGAGCGACGAGCAGTACTTC
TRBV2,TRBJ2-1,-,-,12,CASRRLSNEQFF,TGTGCCAGCCGCCGACTTTCCAATGAGCAGTTCTTC
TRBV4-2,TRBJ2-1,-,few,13,CASSLNEGNEQFF,TGTGCCAGCAGCCTTAATGAAGGGAATGAGCAGTTCTTC
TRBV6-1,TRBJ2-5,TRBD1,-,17,CASSDLPRDRAEETQYF,TGTGCCAGCAGTGACCTCCCCCGGGACAGGGCAGAAGAGACCCAGTACTTC
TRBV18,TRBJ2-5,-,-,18,CASSPLGGGGTPGETQYF,TGTGCCAGCTCACCACTCGGAGGTGGTGGGACCCCCGGAGAGACCCAGTACTTC
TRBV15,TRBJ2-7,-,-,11,CATSPTPEQYF,TGTGCCACCAGCCCTACGCCCGAGCAGTACTTC
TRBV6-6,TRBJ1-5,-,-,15,CASSTDSFGNQPQHF,TGTGCCAGCAGTACGGACAGTTTTGGCAATCAGCCCCAGCATTTT
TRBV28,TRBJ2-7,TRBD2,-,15,CASSPREGSSYEQYF,TGTGCCAGCAGCCCCCGGGAGGGAAGCTCCTACGAGCAGTACTTC
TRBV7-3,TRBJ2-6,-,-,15,CASSLLGSGANVLTF,TGTGCCAGCAGCCTTCTCGGCTCTGGGGCCAACGTCCTGACTTTC
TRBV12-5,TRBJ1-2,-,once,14,CASGTERGFYGYTF,TGTGCTAGTGGTACCGAGAGGGGGTTTTATGGCTACACCTTC
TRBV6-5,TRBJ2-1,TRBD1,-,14,CASSYRDRYNEQFF,TGTGCCAGCAGTTACCGGGACAGGTACAATGAGCAGTTCTTC
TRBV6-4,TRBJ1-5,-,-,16,CASSAPGRGGNQPQHF,TGTGCCAGCAGTGCCCCTGGGAGGGGCGGCAATCAGCCCCAGCATTTT
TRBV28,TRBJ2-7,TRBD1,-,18,CASRFPGQGTNLSYEQYF,TGTGCCAGCAGATTTCCGGGACAGGGAACCAATCTTTCCTACGAGCAGTACTTC
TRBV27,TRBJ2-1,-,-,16,CASSLSGGTYYNEQFF,TGTGCCAGCAGTTTATCGGGCGGGACTTACTACAATGAGCAGTTCTTC
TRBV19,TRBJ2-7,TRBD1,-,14,CASSPGQGPYEQYF,TGTGCCAGTAGTCCCGGACAGGGACCGTACGAGCAGTACTTC
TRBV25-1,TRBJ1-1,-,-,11,CASSVGGEAFF,TGTGCCAGCAGTGTAGGGGGTGAAGCTTTCTTT
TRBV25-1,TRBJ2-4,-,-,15,CASTQGEDAKNIQYF,TGTGCCAGCACACAGGGAGAGGACGCCAAAAACATTCAGTACTTC
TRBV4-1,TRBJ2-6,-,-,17,CASSQGLASSGANVLTF,TGCGCCAGCAGCCAAGGGTTGGCTTCCTCTGGGGCCAACGTCCTGACTTTC
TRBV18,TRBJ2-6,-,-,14,CASSPQHGANVLTF,TGTGCCAGCTCACCACAGCACGGGGCCAACGTCCTGACTTTC
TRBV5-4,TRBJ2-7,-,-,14,CASSPRDLPYEQYF,TGTGCCAGCAGCCCCCGGGACTTACCCTACGAGCAGTACTTC
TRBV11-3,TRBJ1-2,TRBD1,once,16,CASSAGQGAVWYGYTF,TGTGCCAGCAGCGCCGGACAGGGCGCGGTTTGGTATGGCTACACCTTC
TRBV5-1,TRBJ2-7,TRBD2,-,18,CASSLTVVSGVSSYEQYF,TGCGCCAGCAGCTTGACGGTGGTTAGCGGGGTTAGCTCCTACGAGCAGTACTTC
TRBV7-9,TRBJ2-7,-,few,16,CASSPYLGQTSYEQYF,TGTGCCAGCAGCCCGTACCTCGGGCAGACCTCTTACGAGCAGTACTTC
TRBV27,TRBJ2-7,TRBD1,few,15,CASRSVGTGDYEQYF,TGTGCCAGCAGATCCGTTGGGACAGGGGACTACGAGCAGTACTTC
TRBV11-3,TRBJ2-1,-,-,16,CASSLGRGSSYNEQFF,TGTGCCAGCAGCTTAGGGCGGGGAAGCTCCTACAATGAGCAGTTCTTC
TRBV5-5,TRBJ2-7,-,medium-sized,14,CASSPAGALYEQYF,TGTGCCAGCAGCCCCGCTGGGGCTCTCTACGAGCAGTACTTC
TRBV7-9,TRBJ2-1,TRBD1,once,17,CASSLAEGTGSYNEQFF,TGTGCCAGCAGCTTAGCGGAGGGGACAGGGTCCTACAATGAGCAGTTCTTC
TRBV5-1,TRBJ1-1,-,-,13,CASSLLGVAEAFF,TGCGCCAGCAGCTTGTTGGGGGTCGCTGAAGCTTTCTTT
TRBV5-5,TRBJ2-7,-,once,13,CASSSRAFYEQYF,TGTGCCAGCAGCTCCAGGGCTTTCTACGAGCAGTACTTC
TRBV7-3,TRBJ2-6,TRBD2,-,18,CASSSQAGGLSGANVLTF,TGTGCCAGCAGCTCTCAAGCGGGAGGCTTATCTGGGGCCAACGTCCTGACTTTC